This TCR beta chain was found in a study of regulatory T cells in long-lasting Graves disease. About the study: Patients met the persistent Graves' disease definition after over 5 years of antithyroid drugs with positive TSH receptor antibodies. Study-wide points: Fewer public clonotypes were shared by new patients (around 1,000) than by persistent patients (approximately 2,700). Persistent cases favored TRBV28, TRBJ1-2 and TRBJ2-5.

According to the study, TCR beta libraries were built with iRepertoire HTBI primers and CDR3-region Arm-PCR. MiXCR was run by TCRdb on the multiplex PCR reads, yielding one entry per CDR3 protein. The data contain a few hundred thousand distinct CDR3 sequences, 20% to 30% of them singletons. This clonotype has only a few counts. Antigen specificity is unknown. Time point denoted: persistent/refractory GD, antithyroid drugs over 5 years with positive TRAb. With RNA extracted from PBMCs as input, the TCR library was made. American Thyroid Association guidelines were used to diagnose Graves' disease. Per the germline V gene, CDR1 is MNHGY and CDR2 is SVAAGI. Trimming took 0 bases from V and 3 from J, leaving 6 bases between them. The CDR3 spans 14 residues.

The genes are TRBV6-9 and TRBJ1-3; D unresolved. Here the sequenced sample was peripheral blood mononuclear cells (PBMCs), taken when the disease was refractory, from a patient treated with antithyroid drugs. This clonotype was obtained from a female donor with Graves disease. Here the CDR3 reads CASSYSGGGNTIYF. The CDR3 DNA follows: TGTGCCAGCAGTTATTCCGGCGGTGGAAACACCATATATTTT.